The 3 T cell receptor beta chains reported below all come from one sample, sequenced in a study of HIV-infected patients and healthy controls. TCRdb reanalysed the 5' RACE reads using MiXCR and keeps one entry per CDR3 protein. This sample has around 58,000 distinct CDR3 sequences, with approximately 21% found just once. Sequenced sample: CD4+ T cells from blood. The origin of the receptors is a human donor in good health.

The count of this clonotype is one. This rearrangement joins TRBV4-1 to TRBJ2-1, with TRBD2 matching 9 bases. With V trimmed by 4 bases and J by 0 bases, 10 bases remained unmatched. CDR3 length: 18 amino acids. Germline-derived CDR1 and CDR2 are MGHRA and YSYEKL. The CDR3 DNA follows: TGCGCCAGCAGCCTCTCCCCGAATAGCGGGAGCTCCTACAATGAGCAGTTCTTC. Translation: CASSLSPNSGSSYNEQFF.

The sample holds many counts of this clonotype. The rearrangement joins TRBV5-1 to TRBJ2-7; the D gene is possibly TRBD1 (5 bases). This CDR3 contains 15 residues. Per germline, CDR1 SGHRS and CDR2 YFSETQ. V was cut by 3 bases and J by 2 bases, with 15 bases left in between. DNA of the CDR3: TGCGCCAGCAGCTGGGGCCGTCGAGGAACCTACGAGCAGTACTTC. It translates to CASSWGRRGTYEQYF.

CDR3 coding DNA: TGTATTGAGCGGGGGAAAGCCACAGATACGCAGTATTTT. Protein: CIERGKATDTQYF. This chain uses TRBV7-2 with TRBJ2-3; TRBD2 aligns across 8 bases. Germline lookup yields CDR1 SGHTA and CDR2 FQGNSA. This CDR3 contains 13 residues.